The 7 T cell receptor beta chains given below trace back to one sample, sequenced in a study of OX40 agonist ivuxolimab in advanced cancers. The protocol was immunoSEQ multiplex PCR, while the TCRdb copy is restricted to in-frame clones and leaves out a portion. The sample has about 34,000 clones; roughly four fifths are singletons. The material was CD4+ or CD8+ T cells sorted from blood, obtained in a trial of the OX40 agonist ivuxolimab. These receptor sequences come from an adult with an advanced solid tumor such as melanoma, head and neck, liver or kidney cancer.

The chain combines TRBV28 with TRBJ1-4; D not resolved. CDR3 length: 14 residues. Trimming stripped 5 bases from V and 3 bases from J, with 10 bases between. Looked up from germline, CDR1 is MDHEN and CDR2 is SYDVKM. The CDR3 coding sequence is TGTGCCAGCAGTGGAGGGATTGCTAATGAAAAACTGTTTTTT. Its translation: CASSGGIANEKLFF.

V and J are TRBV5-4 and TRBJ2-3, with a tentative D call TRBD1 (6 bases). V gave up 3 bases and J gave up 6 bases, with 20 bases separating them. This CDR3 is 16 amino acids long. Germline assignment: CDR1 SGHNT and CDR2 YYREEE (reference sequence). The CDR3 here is CASSSLGVQGGDTQYF. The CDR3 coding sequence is TGTGCCAGCAGCTCATTGGGGGTACAGGGTGGGGATACGCAGTATTTT.

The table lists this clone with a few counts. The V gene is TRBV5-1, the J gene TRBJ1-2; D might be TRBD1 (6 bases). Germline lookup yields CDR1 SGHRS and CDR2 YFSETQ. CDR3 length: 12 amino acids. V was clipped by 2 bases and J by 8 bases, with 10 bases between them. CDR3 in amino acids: CASSFTGSGYTF. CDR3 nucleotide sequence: TGCGCCAGCAGCTTTACAGGGTCCGGCTACACCTTC.

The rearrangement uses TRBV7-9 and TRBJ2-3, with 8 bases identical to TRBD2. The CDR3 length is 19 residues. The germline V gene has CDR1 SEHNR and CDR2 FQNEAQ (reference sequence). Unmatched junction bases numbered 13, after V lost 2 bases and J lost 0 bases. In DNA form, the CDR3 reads TGTGCCAGCAGCTTACGCACCGGGGGACTAGGTTCTAGCACAGATACGCAGTATTTT. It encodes CASSLRTGGLGSSTDTQYF. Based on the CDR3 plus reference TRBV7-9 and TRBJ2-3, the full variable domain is DTGVSQNPRHKITKRGQNVTFRCDPISEHNRLYWYRQTLGQGPEFLTYFQNEAQLEKSRLLSDRFSAERPKGSFSTLEIQRTEQGDSAMYLCASSLRTGGLGSSTDTQYFGPGTRLTVL.

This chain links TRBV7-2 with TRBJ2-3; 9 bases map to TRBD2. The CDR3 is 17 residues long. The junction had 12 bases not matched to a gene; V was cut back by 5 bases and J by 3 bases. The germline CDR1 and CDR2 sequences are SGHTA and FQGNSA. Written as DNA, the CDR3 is TGTGCCAGCAGCCAACCACCGGGGGGACTAGCTACAGATACGCAGTATTTT. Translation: CASSQPPGGLATDTQYF.

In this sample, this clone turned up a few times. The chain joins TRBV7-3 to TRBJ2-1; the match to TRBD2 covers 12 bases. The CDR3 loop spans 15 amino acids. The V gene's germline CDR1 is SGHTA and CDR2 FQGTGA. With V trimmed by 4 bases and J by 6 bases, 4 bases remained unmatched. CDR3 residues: CASSSSSGGVNEQFF. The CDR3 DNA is TGTGCCAGCAGCTCCTCTAGCGGGGGGGTCAATGAGCAGTTCTTC.

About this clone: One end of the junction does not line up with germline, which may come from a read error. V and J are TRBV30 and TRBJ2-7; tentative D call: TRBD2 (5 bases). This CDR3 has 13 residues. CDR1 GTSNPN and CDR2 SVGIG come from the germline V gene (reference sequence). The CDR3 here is CAWSVRELTALRF. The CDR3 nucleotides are TGTGCCTGGAGTGTACGGGAACTAACAGCGCTAAGGTTC.